A selection of T cell receptor beta chains follows, all from one sample in a study of T cells expressing NK-cell markers. TCRdb re-called the 5' RACE reads; every CDR3 protein appears as one record, without DNA. This sample's clone table lists some 460,000 distinct CDR3 sequences. The material sequenced was blood T cells: a sorted CD56 or NKG2C T cell subset, CD4+ or CD8+ T cells, or bulk PBMC T cells (not recorded which). These receptor sequences come from a woman aged 50 to 60 in good health. Each CDR3 is given with its conserved first and last residue.

v_call	j_call	cdr3_aa
TRBV5-5	TRBJ2-3	CASSQNGGSTDTQYF
TRBV20-1	TRBJ2-4	CSATHPAPGVKNIQYF
TRBV20-1	TRBJ2-1	CSALGRDHNEQFF
TRBV10-3	TRBJ1-6	CAISVGDSPLHF
TRBV20-1	TRBJ2-3	CSARHFSGATDTQYF
TRBV20-1	TRBJ1-6	CSARVGWGRVGSPLHF
TRBV12-5	TRBJ2-5	CASGLGQREGAETQYF
TRBV6-1	TRBJ1-5	CASTLVRGNQPQHF
TRBV11-3	TRBJ2-1	CASSLALSLANEQFF
TRBV24-1	TRBJ2-3	CATSKTGSPHTDTQYF
TRBV7-8	TRBJ1-3	CASSLTVTGNTIYF
TRBV5-6	TRBJ2-1	CASSPYRLPSSYNEQFF
TRBV20-1	TRBJ2-1	CSARWPLVAGGYNEQFF
TRBV10-3	TRBJ2-2	CAGSGGLGTGELFF
TRBV5-1	TRBJ2-1	CASSLERAYNEQFF
TRBV20-1	TRBJ2-1	CSARRLALGPEQFF
TRBV7-8	TRBJ2-2	CASSLGASGAGELFF
TRBV5-1	TRBJ2-3	CASSFRGDRTDTQYF
TRBV20-1	TRBJ2-1	CLASDPRDNEQFF
TRBV6-6	TRBJ2-5	CASSYRQGEETQYF
TRBV4-1	TRBJ1-4	CASSPTGGRGEKLFF
TRBV12-3/TRBV12-4	TRBJ2-6	CASSLPRGASGANVLTF
TRBV3-1	TRBJ2-7	CASSQVHSVRNEQYF
TRBV3-1	TRBJ1-1	CASSPRLLGVNTEAFF
TRBV5-1	TRBJ2-1	CASSLESSGYNEQFF
TRBV20-1	TRBJ2-2	CSARDVRGGTGELFF
TRBV7-8	TRBJ1-5	CASSLRGLSVGQHF
TRBV12-3/TRBV12-4	TRBJ1-5	CASSFTTGYQPQHF
TRBV12-3/TRBV12-4	TRBJ2-1	CASSSRLAGVSYEQFF
TRBV7-9	TRBJ1-1	CASIERTGNEAFF
TRBV20-1	TRBJ2-3	CSARVLEFVTDTQYF
TRBV20-1	TRBJ1-1	CSALGAGIQAFF
TRBV18	TRBJ2-1	CASSVALRAHNEQFF
TRBV24-1	TRBJ1-5	CAASTGVSQPQHF
TRBV7-8	TRBJ2-3	CASSFGGGGLATDTQYF
TRBV7-9	TRBJ2-3	CASSLADRLADTQYF
TRBV12-3/TRBV12-4	TRBJ2-1	CASSTGTSVNNEQFF
TRBV5-1	TRBJ2-4	CASSWRVDGNIQYF
TRBV20-1	TRBJ2-5	CSARDLPAIQETQYF